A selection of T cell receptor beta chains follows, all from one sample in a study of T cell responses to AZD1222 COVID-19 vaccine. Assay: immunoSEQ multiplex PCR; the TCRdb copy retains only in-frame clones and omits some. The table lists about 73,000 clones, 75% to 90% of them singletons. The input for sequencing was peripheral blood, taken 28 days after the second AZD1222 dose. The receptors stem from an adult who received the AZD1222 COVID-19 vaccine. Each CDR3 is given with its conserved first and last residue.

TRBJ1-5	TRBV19	CASSIRVYSNQPQHF
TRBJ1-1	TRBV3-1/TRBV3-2	CASSPPWGEAFF
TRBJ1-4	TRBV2	CASSVPGLNEKLFF
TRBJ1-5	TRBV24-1	CATSPRGAQPQHF
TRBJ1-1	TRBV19	CASSIQGADTEAFF
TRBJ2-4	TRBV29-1	CSVEAGATRAKNIQYF
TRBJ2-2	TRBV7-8	CASSPLLWGTGELFF
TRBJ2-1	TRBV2	CASSRPGQGRDEQFF
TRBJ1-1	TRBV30	CAWSVRNTEAFF
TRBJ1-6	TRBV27	CASTLFLGSPLHF
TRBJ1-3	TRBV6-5	CASSYGQGTHGNTIYF
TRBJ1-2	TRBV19	CASTYPGGQYYGYTF
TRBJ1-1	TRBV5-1	CASSWAGGAEAFF
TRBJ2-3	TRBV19	CASSTYRTALRGTDTQYF
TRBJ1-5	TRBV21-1	CASSKEGQGNQPQHF
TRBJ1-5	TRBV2	CASSADSYGNQPQHF
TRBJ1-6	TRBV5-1	CASSLGQGRTPLHF
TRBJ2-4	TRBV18	CASSPSGAIAKNIQYF
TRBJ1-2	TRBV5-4	CASSLGTEVTNYGYTF
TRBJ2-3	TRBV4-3	CASSQRRAGADTQYF
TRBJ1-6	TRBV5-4	CASSLGQGKNSPLHF
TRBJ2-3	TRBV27	CASSLKPGRRTDTQYF
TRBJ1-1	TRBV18	CASSPDGRMNTEAFF
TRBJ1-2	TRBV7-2	CASSSIRGHYGYTF
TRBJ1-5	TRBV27	CASSFDGGGNQPQHF
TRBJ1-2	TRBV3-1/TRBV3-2	CASSQFGLDWTGDNGGYTF
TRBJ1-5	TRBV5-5	CASSLVPSGNQPQHF
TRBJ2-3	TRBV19	CASSRGPGDTQYF
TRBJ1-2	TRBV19	CASRNMAGVYGYTF
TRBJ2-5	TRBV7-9	CASSAKQLTLRVQETQYF
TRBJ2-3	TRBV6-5	CASSFFRGPGTDTQYF